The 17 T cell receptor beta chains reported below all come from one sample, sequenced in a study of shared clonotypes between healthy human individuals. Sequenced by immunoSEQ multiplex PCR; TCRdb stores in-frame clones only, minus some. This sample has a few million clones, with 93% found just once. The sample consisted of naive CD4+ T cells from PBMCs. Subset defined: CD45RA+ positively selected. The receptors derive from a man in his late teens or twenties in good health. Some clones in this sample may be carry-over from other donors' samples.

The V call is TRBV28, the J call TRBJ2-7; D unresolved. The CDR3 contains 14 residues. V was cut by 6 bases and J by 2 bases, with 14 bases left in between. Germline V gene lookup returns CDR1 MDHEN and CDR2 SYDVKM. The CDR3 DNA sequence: TGTGCCAGCAGGCCGGAGAAGCGCCCCTACGAGCAGTACTTC. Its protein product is CASRPEKRPYEQYF.

The CDR3 nucleotides are TGTGCCAGCAGCACCCAGGGTCACTATGGCTACACCTTC. It encodes CASSTQGHYGYTF. The chain combines TRBV7-3 with TRBJ1-2; TRBD1 is a possible D gene (5 bases). The CDR3 totals 13 residues. Deletions cut 5 bases from V and 3 bases from J, with 10 bases between. CDR1 SGHTA and CDR2 FQGTGA come from the germline V gene. The full variable domain, its missing parts supplied by reference TRBV7-3 and TRBJ1-2, is GAGVSQTPSNKVTEKGKYVELRCDPISGHTALYWYRQSLGQGPEFLIYFQGTGAADDSGLPNDRFFAVRPEGSVSTLKIQRTERGDSAVYLCASSTQGHYGYTFGSGTRLTVV.

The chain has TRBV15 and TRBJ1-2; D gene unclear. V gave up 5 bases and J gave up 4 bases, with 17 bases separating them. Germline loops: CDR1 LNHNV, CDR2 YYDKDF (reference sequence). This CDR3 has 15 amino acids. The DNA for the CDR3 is TGTGCCACCAGCGGATTAGGACTTGGGTTCTATGGCTACACCTTC. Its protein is CATSGLGLGFYGYTF.

The CDR3: CASSSRLGSTDTQYF. The CDR3 DNA is TGCGCCAGCAGCAGTCGGTTGGGGAGCACAGATACGCAGTATTTT. The chain carries TRBV5-1 and TRBJ2-3; D ambiguous. Trimming stripped 4 bases from V and 0 bases from J, with 12 bases between. This CDR3 is 15 amino acids long. In germline, CDR1 is SGHRS, CDR2 YFSETQ.

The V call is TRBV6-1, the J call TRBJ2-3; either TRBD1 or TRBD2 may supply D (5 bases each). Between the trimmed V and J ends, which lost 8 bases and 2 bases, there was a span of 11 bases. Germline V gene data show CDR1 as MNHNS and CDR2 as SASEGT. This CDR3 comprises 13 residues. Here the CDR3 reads CASVGVDTDTQYF. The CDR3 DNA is TGTGCCAGCGTGGGGGTCGACACAGATACGCAGTATTTT.

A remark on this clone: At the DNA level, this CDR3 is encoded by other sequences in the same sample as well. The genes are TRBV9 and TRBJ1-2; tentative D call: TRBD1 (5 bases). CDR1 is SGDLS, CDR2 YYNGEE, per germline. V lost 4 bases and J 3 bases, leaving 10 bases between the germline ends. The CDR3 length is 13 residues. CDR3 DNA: TGTGCCAGCAGCTCCACAGGAGACTATGGCTACACCTTC. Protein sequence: CASSSTGDYGYTF.

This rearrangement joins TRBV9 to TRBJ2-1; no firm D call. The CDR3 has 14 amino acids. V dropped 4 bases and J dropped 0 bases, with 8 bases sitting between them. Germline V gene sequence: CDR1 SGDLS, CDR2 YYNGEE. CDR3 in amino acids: CASSPRSSYNEQFF. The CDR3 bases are TGTGCCAGCAGCCCCCGTAGCTCCTACAATGAGCAGTTCTTC.

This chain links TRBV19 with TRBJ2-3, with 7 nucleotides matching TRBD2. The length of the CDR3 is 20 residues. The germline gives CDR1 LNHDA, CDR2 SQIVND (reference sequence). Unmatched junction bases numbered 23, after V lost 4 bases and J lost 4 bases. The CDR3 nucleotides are TGTGCCAGTAGTAGACATTCTTTAAGCGGGAAAGGAACTGACGCAGATACGCAGTATTTT. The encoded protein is CASSRHSLSGKGTDADTQYF.

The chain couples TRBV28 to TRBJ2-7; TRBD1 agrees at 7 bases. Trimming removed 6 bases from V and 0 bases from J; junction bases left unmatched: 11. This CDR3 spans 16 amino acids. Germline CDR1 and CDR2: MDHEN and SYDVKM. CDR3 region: CASRLRQGIGSYEQYF. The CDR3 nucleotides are TGTGCCAGCAGGCTCCGACAGGGCATTGGCTCCTACGAGCAGTACTTC.

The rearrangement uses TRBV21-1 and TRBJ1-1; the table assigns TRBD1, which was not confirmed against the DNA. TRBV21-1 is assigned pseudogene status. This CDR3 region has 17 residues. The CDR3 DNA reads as TGTGCCAGCAGCTCGGGGACAGGGAGAGGATTGGGCACTGAAGCTTTCTTT. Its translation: CASSSGTGRGLGTEAFF.

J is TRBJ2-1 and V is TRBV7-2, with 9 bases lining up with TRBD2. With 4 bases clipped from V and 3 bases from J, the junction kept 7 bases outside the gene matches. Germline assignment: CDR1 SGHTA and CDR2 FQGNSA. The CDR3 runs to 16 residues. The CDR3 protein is CASSSRLAEHYNEQFF. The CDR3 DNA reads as TGTGCCAGCAGCTCGAGACTAGCGGAGCACTACAATGAGCAGTTCTTC.

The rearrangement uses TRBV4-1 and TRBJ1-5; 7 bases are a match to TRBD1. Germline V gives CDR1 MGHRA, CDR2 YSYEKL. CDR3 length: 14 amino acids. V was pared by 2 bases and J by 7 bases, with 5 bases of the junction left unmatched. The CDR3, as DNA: TGCGCCAGCAGCCAACCACAGGGGAACCAGCCCCAGCATTTT. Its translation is CASSQPQGNQPQHF.

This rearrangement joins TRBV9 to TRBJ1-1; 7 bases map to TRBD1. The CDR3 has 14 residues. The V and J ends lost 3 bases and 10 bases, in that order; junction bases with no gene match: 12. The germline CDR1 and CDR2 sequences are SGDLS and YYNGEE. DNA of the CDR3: TGTGCCAGCAGCGCGGCGAGGGGGCCGGGTGGAGCTTTCTTT. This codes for CASSAARGPGGAFF.

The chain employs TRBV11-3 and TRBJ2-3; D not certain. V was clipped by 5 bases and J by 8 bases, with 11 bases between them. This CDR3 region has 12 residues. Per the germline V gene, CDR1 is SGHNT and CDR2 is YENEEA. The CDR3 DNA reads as TGTGCCAGCAGCCCTAGGGCCGGTACGCAGTATTTT. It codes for CASSPRAGTQYF.

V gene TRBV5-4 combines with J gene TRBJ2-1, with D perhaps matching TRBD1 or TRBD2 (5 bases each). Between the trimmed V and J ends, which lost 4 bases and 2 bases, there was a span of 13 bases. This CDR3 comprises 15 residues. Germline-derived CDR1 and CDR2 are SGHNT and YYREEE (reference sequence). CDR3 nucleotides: TGTGCCAGCAGCCAGACCACGGGACCCTACAATGAGCAGTTCTTC. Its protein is CASSQTTGPYNEQFF.

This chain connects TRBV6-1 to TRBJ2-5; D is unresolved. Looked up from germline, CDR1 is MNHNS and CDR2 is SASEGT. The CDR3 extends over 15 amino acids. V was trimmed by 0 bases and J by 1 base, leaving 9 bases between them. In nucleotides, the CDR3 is TGTGCCAGCAGTGAAGCGCCACAATTCCAAGAGACCCAGTACTTC. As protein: CASSEAPQFQETQYF.

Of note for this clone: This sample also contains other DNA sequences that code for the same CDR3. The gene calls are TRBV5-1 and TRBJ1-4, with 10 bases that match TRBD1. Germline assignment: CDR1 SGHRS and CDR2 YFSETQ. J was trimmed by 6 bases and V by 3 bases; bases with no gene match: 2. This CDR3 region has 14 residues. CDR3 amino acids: CASSWDRGDEKLFF. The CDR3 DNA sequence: TGCGCCAGCAGCTGGGACAGGGGTGATGAAAAACTGTTTTTT. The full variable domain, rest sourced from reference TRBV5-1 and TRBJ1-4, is KAGVTQTPRYLIKTRGQQVTLSCSPISGHRSVSWYQQTPGQGLQFLFEYFSETQRNKGNFPGRFSGRQFSNSRSEMNVSTLELGDSALYLCASSWDRGDEKLFFGSGTQLSVL.